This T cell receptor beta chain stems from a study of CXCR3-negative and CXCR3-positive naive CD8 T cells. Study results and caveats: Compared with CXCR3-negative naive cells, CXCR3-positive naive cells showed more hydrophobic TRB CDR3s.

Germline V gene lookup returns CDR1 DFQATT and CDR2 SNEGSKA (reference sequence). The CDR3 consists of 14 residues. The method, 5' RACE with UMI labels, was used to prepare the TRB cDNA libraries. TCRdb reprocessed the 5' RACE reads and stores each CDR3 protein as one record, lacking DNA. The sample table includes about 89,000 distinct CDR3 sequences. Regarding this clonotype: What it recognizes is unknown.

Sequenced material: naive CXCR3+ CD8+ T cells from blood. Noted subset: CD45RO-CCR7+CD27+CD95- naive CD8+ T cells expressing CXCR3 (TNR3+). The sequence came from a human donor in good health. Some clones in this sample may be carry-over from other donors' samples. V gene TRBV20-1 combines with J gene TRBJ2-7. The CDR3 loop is CSARGERDFYEQYF.